This T cell receptor beta chain stems from a study of shared clonotypes between healthy human individuals. Clones were sequenced by immunoSEQ multiplex PCR, and TCRdb holds only the in-frame ones, with some missing. The repertoire holds a few hundred thousand clones, with more than 95% as singletons. This clone was observed once. Unmatched junction bases numbered 5, after V lost 0 bases and J lost 2 bases. The CDR3 is 15 residues long. Germline-derived CDR1 and CDR2 are GTSNPN and SVGIG (reference sequence). The TCR was taken from a woman aged 25 to 39 in good health. The chain is built from TRBV30 and TRBJ2-3, with TRBD1 identical over 7 bases. The source material was naive CD4+ T cells sorted from blood. Subset here: CD45RA+ positively selected. The CDR3 loop reads CAWSVGDSDTDTQYF. The CDR3 nucleotides are TGTGCCTGGAGTGTAGGGGACAGCGACACAGATACGCAGTATTTT.